Listed below are T cell receptor beta chains from one sample, sequenced in a study of OX40 agonist ivuxolimab in advanced cancers. Method: immunoSEQ multiplex PCR; TCRdb's copy keeps in-frame clones and lacks some. The sample has over 35,000 clones, roughly 85% seen once; the top ten hold about 16%. The specimen was CD4+ or CD8+ T cells sorted from blood, collected in a trial of the OX40 agonist ivuxolimab. Receptors originate from an adult with an advanced solid tumor such as melanoma, head and neck, liver or kidney cancer. CDR3s include the opening cysteine and the closing phenylalanine or tryptophan. The order of the fields is V gene, J gene, CDR3 protein.

v_gene: TRBV5-4; j_gene: TRBJ1-2; CDR3aa: CASSLDGGAGRDSGYTF
v_gene: TRBV11-2; j_gene: TRBJ1-2; CDR3aa: CASSLGPGTGYFGNYGYTF
v_gene: TRBV7-9; j_gene: TRBJ1-2; CDR3aa: CASSGVHGYTF
v_gene: TRBV5-4; j_gene: TRBJ2-1; CDR3aa: CAIESSYNEQFF
v_gene: TRBV4-3; j_gene: TRBJ1-1; CDR3aa: CASSQDIGFSEAFF
v_gene: TRBV9; j_gene: TRBJ1-2; CDR3aa: CASSVEREPRDRGIGYTF
v_gene: TRBV7-3; j_gene: TRBJ1-1; CDR3aa: CASSLNVNTEAFF
v_gene: TRBV7-6; j_gene: TRBJ2-7; CDR3aa: CASSLAWGSAYEQYF
v_gene: TRBV19; j_gene: TRBJ1-5; CDR3aa: CASSAWEGQPQHF
v_gene: TRBV4-1; j_gene: TRBJ1-5; CDR3aa: CASSQVFTSNQPQHF
v_gene: TRBV7-9; j_gene: TRBJ1-1; CDR3aa: CASSSMNTEAFF
v_gene: TRBV29-1; j_gene: TRBJ1-2; CDR3aa: CSAGGASGYGYTF
v_gene: TRBV2; j_gene: TRBJ1-5; CDR3aa: CASSEDSADSNQPQHF
v_gene: TRBV7-2; j_gene: TRBJ1-5; CDR3aa: CASSLEGGGNQPQHF
v_gene: TRBV7-3; j_gene: TRBJ1-1; CDR3aa: CASSLSDRGGTEAFF
v_gene: TRBV6-6; j_gene: TRBJ2-6; CDR3aa: CASSPSRPGANVLTF
v_gene: TRBV19; j_gene: TRBJ1-4; CDR3aa: CASRRLTGEGSEKLFF
v_gene: TRBV7-8; j_gene: TRBJ2-1; CDR3aa: CASSPAPRRRGNNEQFF
v_gene: TRBV6-6; j_gene: TRBJ2-7; CDR3aa: CASRDLSQDQYF
v_gene: TRBV7-3; j_gene: TRBJ1-2; CDR3aa: CASSLDRGYGYTF
v_gene: TRBV30; j_gene: TRBJ2-7; CDR3aa: CAWSTGQGLLYEQYF
v_gene: TRBV19; j_gene: TRBJ1-1; CDR3aa: CASSIVLNTEAFF
v_gene: TRBV4-2; j_gene: TRBJ1-2; CDR3aa: CASSQDYAGVYGYTF
v_gene: TRBV19; j_gene: TRBJ1-2; CDR3aa: CASRAAAYYGYTF
v_gene: TRBV14; j_gene: TRBJ1-1; CDR3aa: CASSQDGPVWNTEAFF
v_gene: TRBV25-1; j_gene: TRBJ1-4; CDR3aa: CASSDPMGGPNEKLFF
v_gene: TRBV6-5; j_gene: TRBJ2-1; CDR3aa: CAIGTLDEQFF